Listed below are T cell receptor beta chains from one sample, sequenced in a study of blood T cell repertoires in COVID-19. Using immunoSEQ multiplex PCR, the repertoire was profiled, and TCRdb retains in-frame clones only, with some absent. The sample has roughly 260,000 clones, about nine tenths seen once. Input material: peripheral blood. Receptor source: a woman in her twenties or thirties with COVID-19, enrolled during active disease. The CDR3 runs from the conserved cysteine through the conserved F or W. D genes are given only for firm matches. Not every row has a clone size; where given, it reads once, few, many or a size class.

CDR3aa,CDR3nt,v_gene,j_gene,abundance,d_gene
CASSVEWTPHYEQYF,TGTGCCAGCAGCGTAGAATGGACTCCCCACTACGAGCAGTACTTC,TRBV9,TRBJ2-7,once,-
CASREQGLNYGYTF,TGTGCCAGCAGAGAACAGGGATTGAACTATGGCTACACCTTC,TRBV27,TRBJ1-2,few,-
CASSLRGEREQFF,TGTGCCAGCAGCCTACGGGGGGAACGGGAGCAGTTCTTC,TRBV7-9,TRBJ2-1,-,TRBD2
CASSIGQGYTEAFF,TGTGCCAGTAGTATAGGACAGGGGTACACTGAAGCTTTCTTT,TRBV19,TRBJ1-1,-,TRBD1
CSVEAPSSGFEQFF,TGCAGCGTTGAAGCCCCCAGTAGCGGGTTTGAGCAGTTCTTC,TRBV29-1,TRBJ2-1,-,TRBD2
CASTPSGRANEQFF,TGTGCCAGCACTCCTAGCGGGAGGGCCAATGAGCAGTTCTTC,TRBV28,TRBJ2-1,-,TRBD2
CASNSGGRMGDEQYF,TGTGCCAGCAACTCGGGAGGTCGCATGGGGGACGAGCAGTACTTC,TRBV28,TRBJ2-7,-,TRBD2
CASSFLAGGSTDTQYF,TGTGCCAGCAGCTTTCTAGCGGGAGGAAGCACAGATACGCAGTATTTT,TRBV5-4,TRBJ2-3,-,TRBD2
CASSLTTGGQEKLFF,TGCGCCAGCAGTCTCACTACAGGGGGCCAGGAAAAACTGTTTTTT,TRBV5-1,TRBJ1-4,-,TRBD1
CSVHRDRGRGYYGYTF,TGCAGCGTCCACCGGGACAGGGGGCGCGGATACTATGGCTACACCTTC,TRBV29-1,TRBJ1-2,-,TRBD1
CASSSRTGALLNTEAFF,TGTGCCAGCAGTTCACGGACAGGGGCCCTTTTGAACACTGAAGCTTTCTTT,TRBV7-8,TRBJ1-1,once,TRBD1
CASSSIGGSTYNEQFF,TGTGCCAGCAGCTCTATTGGCGGGTCGACCTACAATGAGCAGTTCTTC,TRBV7-6,TRBJ2-1,-,-
CASRGQGGQPQHF,TGTGCCAGTAGGGGACAGGGAGGTCAGCCCCAGCATTTT,TRBV19,TRBJ1-5,-,TRBD1
CASRDRGLVLNGYTF,TGTGCCAGCCGGGACAGGGGTCTGGTTCTAAACGGCTACACCTTC,TRBV27,TRBJ1-2,-,TRBD1
CASSWGQGHGYTF,TGTGCCAGCAGTTGGGGACAGGGGCATGGCTACACCTTC,TRBV6-5,TRBJ1-2,once,TRBD1
CASSQGTPSQETQYF,TGTGCCAGCAGCCAGGGGACACCGTCACAAGAGACCCAGTACTTC,TRBV4-2,TRBJ2-5,once,-
CASRRDSPTNEKLFF,TGCGCCAGCAGACGCGACAGCCCAACTAATGAAAAACTGTTTTTT,TRBV5-1,TRBJ1-4,-,-
CASSKDRAPDTQYF,TGTGCCAGCAGCAAGGACAGGGCCCCAGATACGCAGTATTTT,TRBV7-2,TRBJ2-3,-,TRBD1
CASSTVAEPNEQFF,TGTGCCAGCAGCACAGTAGCGGAGCCCAATGAGCAGTTCTTC,TRBV11-2,TRBJ2-1,-,-
CASKGTGFGEQYF,TGTGCCAGCAAGGGGACAGGGTTTGGCGAGCAGTACTTC,TRBV2,TRBJ2-7,-,TRBD1
CASSRPGEDTQYF,TGTGCCAGCAGTCGACCAGGGGAAGATACGCAGTATTTT,TRBV6-2/TRBV6-3,TRBJ2-3,-,-
CASSLVPGHLEAFF,TGTGCCAGCAGCTTAGTGCCAGGGCATCTTGAAGCTTTCTTT,TRBV7-9,TRBJ1-1,-,-
CSVRGSSTDTQYF,TGCAGCGTTCGGGGTTCTAGCACAGATACGCAGTATTTT,TRBV29-1,TRBJ2-3,-,-
CSVRAGIEAFF,TGCAGCGTTAGGGCGGGGATTGAAGCTTTCTTT,TRBV29-1,TRBJ1-1,-,-
CAYRTGQGAFF,TGTGCCTATCGGACAGGACAGGGGGCTTTCTTT,TRBV28,TRBJ1-1,-,TRBD1
CASSSQRGSETQYF,TGTGCCAGCAGCTCCCAACGGGGATCAGAGACCCAGTACTTC,TRBV7-2,TRBJ2-5,-,-
CASKRDRAPYEQYF,TGTGCCAGCAAGCGGGACAGGGCCCCCTACGAGCAGTACTTC,TRBV2,TRBJ2-7,-,TRBD1
CASSQEVAPGAGELFF,TGTGCCAGCAGCCAAGAGGTTGCTCCCGGGGCCGGGGAGCTGTTTTTT,TRBV3-1/TRBV3-2,TRBJ2-2,-,-
CASSLGVSTNEKLFF,TGCGCCAGCAGCTTAGGGGTTTCAACTAATGAAAAACTGTTTTTT,TRBV5-1,TRBJ1-4,-,-